Listed below are T cell receptor beta chains from one sample, sequenced in a study of beta chain features in type 1 diabetes. Sequencing used immunoSEQ multiplex PCR; TCRdb keeps in-frame clones, though not all of them. The sample yields roughly 350,000 clones, about 11% seen once. Input material: naive CD4+ T cells from blood. The receptors were sampled from a woman aged 25 to 39 in good health. The CDR3 runs from the conserved cysteine through the conserved F or W. Each record gives: V gene, clone size, D gene, J gene, CDR3 DNA, CDR3 protein. D genes are given only for firm matches. Not all rows give a size; the values are once, few, many and, for expanded clones, a class.

V: TRBV7-9
size: few
D: TRBD1
J: TRBJ2-1
DNA: TGTGCCAGCAGCTTCACCCGGGACAGTGGGTACAATGAGCAGTTCTTC
CDR3: CASSFTRDSGYNEQFF

V: TRBV28
size: few
D: .
J: TRBJ1-1
DNA: TGTGCCAGCAGTTTATCCCACCCCAGGGTCTTCTTT
CDR3: CASSLSHPRVFF

V: TRBV23-1
size: .
D: TRBD1
J: TRBJ2-1
DNA: TGCGCCAGCAGTCACCCGCCGGGACAGGGGTCTGGAAGGGGCTGTGAGCAGTTCTTC
CDR3: CASSHPPGQGSGRGCEQFF

V: TRBV7-7
size: once
D: .
J: TRBJ2-1
DNA: TGTGCTAGCAGCTTAGGGACCGGAGGTGAGCAGTTCTTC
CDR3: CASSLGTGGEQFF

V: TRBV6-5
size: .
D: .
J: TRBJ1-1
DNA: TGTGCCAGCAGTTACTCGGCCCACCCGAGGACTGAAGCTTTCTTT
CDR3: CASSYSAHPRTEAFF

V: TRBV6-6
size: .
D: TRBD1
J: TRBJ2-5
DNA: TGTGCCAGCAGCTCGTTGGGACAGGGGACGGGGGAGACCCAGTACTTC
CDR3: CASSSLGQGTGETQYF

V: TRBV7-9
size: .
D: TRBD2
J: TRBJ2-3
DNA: TGTGCCAGCAGCTTAGAGCGGGAGCTGAGCACAGATACGCAGTATTTT
CDR3: CASSLERELSTDTQYF

V: TRBV7-9
size: few
D: .
J: TRBJ2-3
DNA: TGTGCCAGCAGCCCTAAGCGTGGTGATACGCAGTATTTT
CDR3: CASSPKRGDTQYF

V: TRBV28
size: few
D: TRBD1
J: TRBJ1-1
DNA: TGTGCCAGCAGTTTATTCCAGGGGGCGAACACTGAAGCTTTCTTT
CDR3: CASSLFQGANTEAFF

V: TRBV28
size: .
D: .
J: TRBJ1-2
DNA: TGTGCCAGCAGTCAGACAGAAGGCTATGGCTACACCTTC
CDR3: CASSQTEGYGYTF

V: TRBV5-1
size: few
D: TRBD2
J: TRBJ2-1
DNA: TGCGCCAGCAGCTTGGGACTCCGCCAAAGCGGGAGAAATAATGAGCAGTTCTTC
CDR3: CASSLGLRQSGRNNEQFF

V: TRBV7-9
size: .
D: TRBD2
J: TRBJ2-1
DNA: TGTGCCAGCAGAACATCTAGCGGGAACTCCTACAATGAGCAGTTCTTC
CDR3: CASRTSSGNSYNEQFF

V: TRBV2
size: few
D: .
J: TRBJ1-5
DNA: TGTGCCAGCAGTGGACAGGACGCTCAGCCCCAGCATTTT
CDR3: CASSGQDAQPQHF

V: TRBV9
size: few
D: .
J: TRBJ2-5
DNA: TGTGCCAGCAGCGTCTCGGACAGACAAGAGACCCAGTACTTC
CDR3: CASSVSDRQETQYF

V: TRBV9
size: few
D: TRBD1
J: TRBJ1-2
DNA: TGTGCCAGCAGCGTAGAGGCAGGGGGGAACTATGGCTACACCTTC
CDR3: CASSVEAGGNYGYTF

V: TRBV30
size: .
D: TRBD1
J: TRBJ2-2
DNA: TGTGCCTGGAGTGTACTGTCGGACAGGGATGGGGAGCTGTTTTTT
CDR3: CAWSVLSDRDGELFF

V: TRBV6-5
size: .
D: TRBD2
J: TRBJ2-1
DNA: TGTGCCAGCAGTTACTCGAGTAGCGGGAGGGGTGAGCAGTTCTTC
CDR3: CASSYSSSGRGEQFF

V: TRBV7-2
size: .
D: .
J: TRBJ1-2
DNA: TGTGCCAGCAGCTTAGATGTCCTTGGGACAACTCTTAACTATGGCTACACCTTC
CDR3: CASSLDVLGTTLNYGYTF

V: TRBV9
size: .
D: TRBD2
J: TRBJ2-1
DNA: TGTGCCAGCAGCCGACTAGCGGACAGCTCCTACAATGAGCAGTTCTTC
CDR3: CASSRLADSSYNEQFF

V: TRBV28
size: .
D: TRBD2
J: TRBJ2-5
DNA: TGTGCCAGCACGGCTTCGGGACTAGCGGGACGGTACCAAGAGACCCAGTACTTC
CDR3: CASTASGLAGRYQETQYF

V: TRBV11-2
size: few
D: .
J: TRBJ1-4
DNA: TGTGCCAGCAGCTTAGGTCGGAGTAATGAAAAACTGTTTTTT
CDR3: CASSLGRSNEKLFF

V: TRBV18
size: .
D: TRBD2
J: TRBJ2-3
DNA: TGTGCCAGCTCACAGATGACTAGCGGAAACACAGATACGCAGTATTTT
CDR3: CASSQMTSGNTDTQYF

V: TRBV11-2
size: .
D: TRBD2
J: TRBJ2-1
DNA: TGTGCCAGCAGCCGGGGACTAGCGGGGGGCAATGAGCAGTTCTTC
CDR3: CASSRGLAGGNEQFF

V: TRBV5-1
size: few
D: .
J: TRBJ2-1
DNA: TGCGCCAGCAGCGAGTTAGCAAGCCGCCCTAATGAGCAGTTCTTC
CDR3: CASSELASRPNEQFF

V: TRBV29-1
size: few
D: TRBD1
J: TRBJ2-3
DNA: TGCAGCGGCGCCGTAGGACAGGGACGCACAGATACGCAGTATTTT
CDR3: CSGAVGQGRTDTQYF

V: TRBV6-6
size: few
D: .
J: TRBJ2-1
DNA: TGTGCCAGTAAGGGCGGAGGTAATGAGCAGTTCTTC
CDR3: CASKGGGNEQFF

V: TRBV30
size: few
D: TRBD1
J: TRBJ2-7
DNA: TGTGCCTGGAGTGTACACAGGGGCAACGAGCAGTACTTC
CDR3: CAWSVHRGNEQYF

V: TRBV19
size: few
D: TRBD2
J: TRBJ2-3
DNA: TGTGCCAGTAGTACACTAGCGGACGGCACAGATACGCAGTATTTT
CDR3: CASSTLADGTDTQYF

V: TRBV5-4
size: few
D: TRBD2
J: TRBJ2-5
DNA: TGTGCCAGCAGCGCGCGGCGGACTAGCGGGAGGGAGACCCAGTACTTC
CDR3: CASSARRTSGRETQYF

V: TRBV6-6
size: once
D: TRBD2
J: TRBJ2-4
DNA: TGTGCCAGCAGTTCCGGACTAGCGATAAACATTCAGTACTTC
CDR3: CASSSGLAINIQYF

V: TRBV7-2
size: few
D: .
J: TRBJ2-3
DNA: TGTGCCAGCAGCTTCGGGGTTCGCACAGATACGCAGTATTTT
CDR3: CASSFGVRTDTQYF

V: TRBV7-9
size: .
D: TRBD2
J: TRBJ2-7
DNA: TGTGCCAGCAGCCCAACTAGCGGGAGAAGATTGGGGTCGGACGAGCAGTACTTC
CDR3: CASSPTSGRRLGSDEQYF

V: TRBV15
size: few
D: .
J: TRBJ1-5
DNA: TGTGCCACCAGCAGAGATTATCTGACCGGTGGGGGGAATCAGCCCCAGCATTTT
CDR3: CATSRDYLTGGGNQPQHF

V: TRBV11-2
size: once
D: .
J: TRBJ2-1
DNA: TGTGCCAGCAGCTTACGGACAGTGACGAATGAGCAGTTCTTC
CDR3: CASSLRTVTNEQFF

V: TRBV7-9
size: few
D: .
J: TRBJ2-7
DNA: TGTGCCAGCAGCTTAGTGCCAGGAGAGGGTAACGAGCAGTACTTC
CDR3: CASSLVPGEGNEQYF

V: TRBV7-2
size: .
D: .
J: TRBJ2-1
DNA: TGTGCCAGCAGCACGGGCCAATGGGGCAGGAATGAGCAGTTCTTC
CDR3: CASSTGQWGRNEQFF

V: TRBV4-3
size: .
D: .
J: TRBJ1-5
DNA: TGCGCCAGCAGCCAAGAGGCTAGCAATCAGCCCCAGCATTTT
CDR3: CASSQEASNQPQHF

V: TRBV15
size: few
D: TRBD1
J: TRBJ1-4
DNA: TGTGCCACCAGCACCGGACAGGGAGGGATTGAAAAACTGTTTTTT
CDR3: CATSTGQGGIEKLFF

V: TRBV4-2
size: .
D: .
J: TRBJ2-2
DNA: TGTGCCAGCAGCCAAGATACAGGGAACACCGGGGAGCTGTTTTTT
CDR3: CASSQDTGNTGELFF